This entry is about one T cell receptor beta chain. This clonotype was recorded many times. Its antigen is currently not known. No much larger clonotype is one base removed from it; base qualities were not supplied. The library was produced with 3' RACE. To correct PCR amplification bias, TCR libraries were generated from RNA with a 3' RACE protocol that used unique molecular identifiers. Up to 12 amplicon libraries were pooled and sequenced on an Illumina MiSeq with v2 2x250 paired-end chemistry. The authors' analysis ran thus. Reads were processed with Decombinator for assignment of V and J genes and CDR3, and barcode-based correction of errors and PCR bias was applied. Before Gini coefficients were calculated with the R ineq package, the repertoires were subsampled to the same depth. Three approaches were used to assess CDR3 similarity: GLIPH, Hamming distance and a shared triplet metric. The raw public data were reprocessed by TCRdb itself: fastp quality trimming at Q25, MiXCR clonotype calling, in-frame beta chains only. Under each unique CDR3 protein, matching rows form one entry showing the most common genes and DNA. The V and J calls here are based on TCRdb, not the publication. This sample holds about 50,000 distinct CDR3 sequences; 3.5% to 5% were observed only once. 0.7% of the sample goes to the ten largest clones.

The data derive from a study of HIV-infected children after antiretroviral therapy interruption (dated by TCRdb to about 2019). About the study as a whole: Eight children were included: four on planned treatment interruption and four on continuous treatment, all with CD4+ count above 500 and viral load below 50 copies/ml. Median age was 9.5 years in the interruption group and roughly 8 years in the continuous treatment group. Exposure to EBV and CMV had been recorded for most participating children. Samples from the interruption arm were taken at week 0, at week 12, at the end of interruption (week 24 or 48), and about 3 years after the study ended. For the continuous-treatment arm, samples from the corresponding weeks 0, 48 and 150 were analyzed. Alongside measurements of thymic output, the study compared TCR repertoires of children on planned treatment interruption with TCR repertoires of children on continuous antiretroviral treatment. Broad study findings and their caveats: An increase in the naive CD4+ Gini coefficient was observed by the end of treatment interruption, suggesting clonal expansion, and a return to baseline was observed by 3 years. For naive CD4+ repertoires of PTI patients, CDR3 sharing between time points dropped once interruption began, while many sequences were shared between the end of interruption and 3 years later. Minor non-naive CD45RA+ populations, such as EMRA or stem memory cells, might be present among the sorted CD45RA+ naive cells. The low number of patients is a limitation and the data should be interpreted with caution.

CDR1 and CDR2 were assigned from the germline V gene (reference sequence) as DFQATT and SNEGSKA. V is clipped by 7 bases and J by 3 bases, and the sequence between their germline boundaries is 23 bases long. The CDR3, cysteine through phenylalanine, is 16 amino acids long. The read is trimmed to its CDR3 DNA, 48 bases read in frame from base 1. In light of the paper, this sample's treatment or condition label describes: PENTA 11 planned treatment interruption arm or continuous ART arm. Children from the United Kingdom aged 2 to 15 years who had been given at least three-drug ART for at least 24 weeks were enrolled as participants. The study required cryopreserved PBMCs containing at least 5 million viable cells, and several candidate patients were excluded because of low viable PBMC yield. Using a FACSAria III cell sorter, naive CD4+ CD45RA+ CD45RO- T cells were FACS-sorted out of thawed PBMCs. After sorting, cells were fixed, and RNA was extracted with the RNeasy FFPE kit and then with the RNeasy Micro kit.

The sample consisted of CD45RA+ CD4+ T cells from PBMCs, pooled from several time points, taken from a donor given antiretroviral therapy, either interrupted or continuous. The meaning of the sample's cell subset or site label: naive CD4+ CD45RA+ CD45RO- T cells. The origin of this receptor is a pool of human donors with HIV. The chain is made from TRBV20-1 and TRBJ2-3; TRBD1 is a weak D gene call, 6 bases matching. The base sequence is TGCAGTGTAACCCCTTTCTCGACAGGATCGACAGATACGCAGTATTTT. It specifies CSVTPFSTGSTDTQYF.